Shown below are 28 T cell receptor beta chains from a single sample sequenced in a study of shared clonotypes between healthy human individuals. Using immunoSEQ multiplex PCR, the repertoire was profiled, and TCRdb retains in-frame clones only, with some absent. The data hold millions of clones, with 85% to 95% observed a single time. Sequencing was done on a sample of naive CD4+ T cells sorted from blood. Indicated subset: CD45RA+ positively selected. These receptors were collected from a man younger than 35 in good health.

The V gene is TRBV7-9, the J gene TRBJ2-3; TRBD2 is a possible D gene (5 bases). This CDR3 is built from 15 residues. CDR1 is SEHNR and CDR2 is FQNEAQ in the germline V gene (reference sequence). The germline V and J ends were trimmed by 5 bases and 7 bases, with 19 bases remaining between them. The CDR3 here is CASSPLVREGNTQYF. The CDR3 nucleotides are TGTGCCAGCAGCCCCCTGGTCCGGGAAGGAAATACGCAGTATTTT.

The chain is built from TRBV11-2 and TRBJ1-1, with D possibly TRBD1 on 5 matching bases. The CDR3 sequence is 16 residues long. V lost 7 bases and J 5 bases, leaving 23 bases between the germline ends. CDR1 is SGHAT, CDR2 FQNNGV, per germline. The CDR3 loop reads CASTLQGRGMGTEAFF. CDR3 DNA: TGTGCCAGCACCCTCCAGGGTAGGGGAATGGGGACTGAAGCTTTCTTT.

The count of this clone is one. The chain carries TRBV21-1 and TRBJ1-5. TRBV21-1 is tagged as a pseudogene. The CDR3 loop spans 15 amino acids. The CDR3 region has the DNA TGTGCCAGCAGGGCCAGAGACCGGCGGAGGCAGCCCCAGCATTTT. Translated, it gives CASRARDRRRQPQHF.

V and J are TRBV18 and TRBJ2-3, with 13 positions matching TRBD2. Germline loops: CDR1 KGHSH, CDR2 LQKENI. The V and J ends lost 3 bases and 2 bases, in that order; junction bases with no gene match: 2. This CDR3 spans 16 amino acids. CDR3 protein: CASSPGLAGNTDTQYF. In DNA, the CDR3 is TGTGCCAGCTCACCGGGACTAGCGGGGAACACAGATACGCAGTATTTT.

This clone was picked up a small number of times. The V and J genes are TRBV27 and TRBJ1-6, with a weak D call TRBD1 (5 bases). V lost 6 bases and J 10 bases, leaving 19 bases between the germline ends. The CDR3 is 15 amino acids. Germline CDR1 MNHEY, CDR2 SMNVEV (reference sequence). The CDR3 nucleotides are TGTGCCAGCAGCCGAGGGGCTTGGTTGGAGTCACCCCTCCACTTT. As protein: CASSRGAWLESPLHF.

The chain's CDR3 is CASSRDRGEAFF. CDR3 DNA: TGTGCCAGCAGTCGGGACAGGGGGGAAGCTTTCTTT. The chain combines TRBV28 with TRBJ1-1; 11 bases line up with TRBD1. V lost 5 bases to trimming and J lost 8 bases; unmatched junction nucleotides: 1. In germline, CDR1 is MDHEN, CDR2 SYDVKM. This CDR3 has 12 residues.

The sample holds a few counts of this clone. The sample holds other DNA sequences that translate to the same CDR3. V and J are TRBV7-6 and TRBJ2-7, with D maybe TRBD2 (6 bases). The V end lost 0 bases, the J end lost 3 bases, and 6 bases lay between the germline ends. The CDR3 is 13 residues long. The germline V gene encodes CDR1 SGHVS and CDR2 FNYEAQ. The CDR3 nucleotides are TGTGCCAGCAGCTTAGCGGGGGGCTACGAGCAGTACTTC. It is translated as CASSLAGGYEQYF.

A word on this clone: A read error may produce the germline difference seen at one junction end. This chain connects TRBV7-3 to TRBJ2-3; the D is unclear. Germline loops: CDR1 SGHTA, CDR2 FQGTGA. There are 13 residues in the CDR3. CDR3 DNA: TGTGCCAGCAGCCTAACGGTCCCAGATACGCAGTATTTT. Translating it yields CASSLTVPDTQYF. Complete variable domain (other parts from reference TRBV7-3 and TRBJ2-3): GAGVSQTPSNKVTEKGKYVELRCDPISGHTALYWYRQSLGQGPEFLIYFQGTGAADDSGLPNDRFFAVRPEGSVSTLKIQRTERGDSAVYLCASSLTVPDTQYFGPGTRLTVL.

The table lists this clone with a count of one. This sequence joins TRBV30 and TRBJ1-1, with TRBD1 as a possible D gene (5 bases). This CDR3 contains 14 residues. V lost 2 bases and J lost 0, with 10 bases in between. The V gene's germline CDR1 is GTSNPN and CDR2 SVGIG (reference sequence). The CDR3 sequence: CAWSPGHLNTEAFF. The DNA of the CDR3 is TGTGCCTGGAGTCCCGGACACCTGAACACTGAAGCTTTCTTT.

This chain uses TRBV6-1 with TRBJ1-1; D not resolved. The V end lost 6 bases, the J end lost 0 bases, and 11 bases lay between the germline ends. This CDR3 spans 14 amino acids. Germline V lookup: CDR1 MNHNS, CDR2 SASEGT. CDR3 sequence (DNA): TGTGCCAGCAGGGACGGTGAGTTGAACACTGAAGCTTTCTTT. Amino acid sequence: CASRDGELNTEAFF.

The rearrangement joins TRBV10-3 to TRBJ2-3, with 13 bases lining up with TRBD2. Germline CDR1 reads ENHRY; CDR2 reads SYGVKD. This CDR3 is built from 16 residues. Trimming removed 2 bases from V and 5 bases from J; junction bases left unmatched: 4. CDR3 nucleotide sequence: TGTGCCATCAGTGAGACTAGCGGGGGGGCCCAAGATACGCAGTATTTT. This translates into CAISETSGGAQDTQYF.

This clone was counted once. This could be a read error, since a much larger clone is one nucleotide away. CDR3 nucleotides: TGCGCCAGCAGCGAACAGACGAACACTGAAGCTTTCTTT. It specifies CASSEQTNTEAFF. The chain joins TRBV5-1 to TRBJ1-1; D remains unclear. This CDR3 spans 13 amino acids. V lost 4 bases and J 1 base, leaving 8 bases between the germline ends. Germline V CDR1 and CDR2: SGHRS, YFSETQ.

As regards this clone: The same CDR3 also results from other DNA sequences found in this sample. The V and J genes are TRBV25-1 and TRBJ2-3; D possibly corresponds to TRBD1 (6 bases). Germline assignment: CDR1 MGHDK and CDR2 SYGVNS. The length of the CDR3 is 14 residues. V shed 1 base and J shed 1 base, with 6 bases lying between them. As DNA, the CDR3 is TGTGCCAGCAGTGAATCAGGGGGCACAGATACGCAGTATTTT. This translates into CASSESGGTDTQYF.

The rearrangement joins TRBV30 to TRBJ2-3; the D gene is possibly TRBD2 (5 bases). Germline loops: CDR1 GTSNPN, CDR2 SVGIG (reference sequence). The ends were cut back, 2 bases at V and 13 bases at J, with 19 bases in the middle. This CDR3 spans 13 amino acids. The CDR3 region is CAWSRNEGLQEYF. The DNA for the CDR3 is TGTGCCTGGAGTAGAAACGAGGGTCTTCAGGAGTATTTT.

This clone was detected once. Here the CDR3 reads CASSQGIRQGANSNQPQHF. The CDR3 DNA follows: TGCGCCAGCAGCCAAGGTATTAGACAGGGAGCGAATAGCAATCAGCCCCAGCATTTT. The V and J genes are TRBV4-1 and TRBJ1-5, with TRBD1 identical over 7 bases. The CDR3 is 19 amino acids. CDR1 and CDR2 from the germline V gene are MGHRA and YSYEKL. Germline trimming cut 1 base from V and 0 bases from J; bases unmatched to any gene: 12.

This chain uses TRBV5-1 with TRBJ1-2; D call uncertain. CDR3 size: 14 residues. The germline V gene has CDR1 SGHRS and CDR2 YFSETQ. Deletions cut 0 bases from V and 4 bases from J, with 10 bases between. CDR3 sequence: CASSLGLSGYGYTF. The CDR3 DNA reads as TGCGCCAGCAGCTTGGGTTTGTCAGGCTATGGCTACACCTTC.

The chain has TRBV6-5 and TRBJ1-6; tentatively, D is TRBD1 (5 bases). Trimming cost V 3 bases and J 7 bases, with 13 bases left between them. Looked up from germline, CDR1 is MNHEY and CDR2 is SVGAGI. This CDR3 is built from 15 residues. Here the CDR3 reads CASSYTGTSNSPLHF. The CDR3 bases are TGTGCCAGCAGTTATACCGGGACCTCCAATTCACCCCTCCACTTT.

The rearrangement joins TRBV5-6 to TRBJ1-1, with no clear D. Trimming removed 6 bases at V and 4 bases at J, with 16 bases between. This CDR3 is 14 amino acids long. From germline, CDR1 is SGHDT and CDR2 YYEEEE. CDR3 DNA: TGTGCCAGCACCTCCGCAGGAGGCGGCACTGAAGCTTTCTTT. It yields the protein CASTSAGGGTEAFF.

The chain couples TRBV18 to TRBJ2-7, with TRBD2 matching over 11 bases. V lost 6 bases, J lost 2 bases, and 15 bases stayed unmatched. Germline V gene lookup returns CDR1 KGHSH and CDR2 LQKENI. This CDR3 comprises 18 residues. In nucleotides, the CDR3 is TGTGCCAGCTCCCACGGGACCCCAGGGACTAGCGGCGCCTACGAGCAGTACTTC. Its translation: CASSHGTPGTSGAYEQYF.

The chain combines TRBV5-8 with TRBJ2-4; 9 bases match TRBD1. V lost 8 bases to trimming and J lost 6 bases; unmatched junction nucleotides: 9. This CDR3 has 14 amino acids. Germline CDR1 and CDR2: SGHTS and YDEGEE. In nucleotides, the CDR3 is TGTGCCAGTACAGGGGGCTCTCGAGGAAACATTCAGTACTTC. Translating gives CASTGGSRGNIQYF.

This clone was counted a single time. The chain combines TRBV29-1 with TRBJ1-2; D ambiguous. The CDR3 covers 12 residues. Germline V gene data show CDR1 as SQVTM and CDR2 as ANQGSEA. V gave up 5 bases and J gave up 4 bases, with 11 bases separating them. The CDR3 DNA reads TGCAGCGTTTGGGCAGCTACCTATGGCTACACCTTC. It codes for CSVWAATYGYTF.

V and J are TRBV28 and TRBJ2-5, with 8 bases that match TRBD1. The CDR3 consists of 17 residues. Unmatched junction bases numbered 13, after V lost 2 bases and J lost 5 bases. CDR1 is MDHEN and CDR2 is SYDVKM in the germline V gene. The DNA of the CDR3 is TGTGCCAGCAGTTTACGGGGCAGGGGGCTTACTAGGGAGACCCAGTACTTC. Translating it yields CASSLRGRGLTRETQYF.

The CDR3 is CASSPGRTELLYGYTF. The CDR3 coding sequence is TGTGCCAGCTCACCAGGACGGACAGAGCTCCTCTATGGCTACACCTTC. The chain links TRBV18 to TRBJ1-2; D perhaps matches TRBD1 (6 bases). The germline gives CDR1 KGHSH, CDR2 LQKENI. Trimming stripped 2 bases from V and 4 bases from J, with 17 bases between. The CDR3 spans 16 residues.

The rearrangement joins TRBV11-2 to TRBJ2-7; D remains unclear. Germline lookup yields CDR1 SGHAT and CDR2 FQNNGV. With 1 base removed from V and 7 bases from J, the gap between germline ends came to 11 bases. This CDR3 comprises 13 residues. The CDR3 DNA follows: TGTGCCAGCAGCTTAGTCGGGCTAGGAGAGCAGTACTTC. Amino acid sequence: CASSLVGLGEQYF.

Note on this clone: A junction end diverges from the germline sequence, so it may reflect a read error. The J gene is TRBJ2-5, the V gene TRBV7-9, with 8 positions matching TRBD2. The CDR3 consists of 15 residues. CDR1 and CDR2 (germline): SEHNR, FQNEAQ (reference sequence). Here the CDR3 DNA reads TGTGCGAGCAGGCCGGGAGGGGACTTCCAAGAGACCCAGTACTTC. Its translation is CASRPGGDFQETQYF.

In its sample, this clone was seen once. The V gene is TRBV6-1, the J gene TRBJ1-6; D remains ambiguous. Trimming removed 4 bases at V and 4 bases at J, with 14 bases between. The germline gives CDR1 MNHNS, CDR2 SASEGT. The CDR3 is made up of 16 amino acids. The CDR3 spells CASSGGEGLYNSPLHF. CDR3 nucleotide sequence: TGTGCCAGCAGTGGCGGGGAGGGCCTATATAATTCACCCCTCCACTTT.

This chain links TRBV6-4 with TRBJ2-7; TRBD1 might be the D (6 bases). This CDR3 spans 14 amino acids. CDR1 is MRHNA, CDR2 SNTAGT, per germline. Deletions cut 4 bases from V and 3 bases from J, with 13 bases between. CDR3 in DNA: TGTGCCAGCAGTGTAGGGCAGGGGAGCTACGAGCAGTACTTC. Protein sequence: CASSVGQGSYEQYF.

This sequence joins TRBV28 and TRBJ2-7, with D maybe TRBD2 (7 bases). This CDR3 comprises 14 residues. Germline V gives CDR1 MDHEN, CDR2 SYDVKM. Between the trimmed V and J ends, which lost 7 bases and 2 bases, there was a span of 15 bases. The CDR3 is CASKEGGTTYEQYF. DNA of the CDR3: TGTGCCAGCAAGGAGGGGGGGACCACCTACGAGCAGTACTTC.